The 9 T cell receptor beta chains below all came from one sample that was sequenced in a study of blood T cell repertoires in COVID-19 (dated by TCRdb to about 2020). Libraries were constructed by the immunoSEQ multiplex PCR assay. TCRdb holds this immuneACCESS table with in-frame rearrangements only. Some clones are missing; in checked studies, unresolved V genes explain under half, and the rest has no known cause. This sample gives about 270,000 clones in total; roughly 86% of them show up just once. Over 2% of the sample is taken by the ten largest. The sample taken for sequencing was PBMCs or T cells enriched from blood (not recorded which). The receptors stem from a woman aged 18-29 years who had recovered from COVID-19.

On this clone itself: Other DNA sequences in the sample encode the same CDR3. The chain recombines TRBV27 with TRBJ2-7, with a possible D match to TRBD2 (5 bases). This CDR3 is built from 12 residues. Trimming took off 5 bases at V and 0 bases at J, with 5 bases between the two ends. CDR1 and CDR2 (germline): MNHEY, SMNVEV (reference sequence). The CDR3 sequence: CASSRDSYEQYF. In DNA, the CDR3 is TGTGCCAGCAGTCGGGACTCCTACGAGCAGTACTTC.

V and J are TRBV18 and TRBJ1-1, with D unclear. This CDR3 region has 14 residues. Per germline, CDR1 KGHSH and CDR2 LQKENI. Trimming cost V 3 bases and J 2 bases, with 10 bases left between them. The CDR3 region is CASSPRIGNTEAFF. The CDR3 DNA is TGTGCCAGCTCACCGAGGATAGGCAACACTGAAGCTTTCTTT.

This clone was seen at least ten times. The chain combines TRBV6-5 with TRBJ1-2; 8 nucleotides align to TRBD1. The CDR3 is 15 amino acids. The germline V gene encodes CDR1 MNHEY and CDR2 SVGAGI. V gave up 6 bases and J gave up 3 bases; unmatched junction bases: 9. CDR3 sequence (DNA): TGTGCCAGCAGCGGCCGGACAGGGATCGACTATGGCTACACCTTC. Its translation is CASSGRTGIDYGYTF.

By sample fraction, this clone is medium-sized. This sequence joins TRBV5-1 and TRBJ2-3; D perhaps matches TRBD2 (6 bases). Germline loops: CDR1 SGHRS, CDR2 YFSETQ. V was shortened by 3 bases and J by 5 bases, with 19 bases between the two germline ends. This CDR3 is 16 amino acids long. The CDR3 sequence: CASSYGEEQGVDTQYF. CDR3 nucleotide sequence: TGCGCCAGCAGCTACGGGGAGGAGCAGGGTGTAGATACGCAGTATTTT.

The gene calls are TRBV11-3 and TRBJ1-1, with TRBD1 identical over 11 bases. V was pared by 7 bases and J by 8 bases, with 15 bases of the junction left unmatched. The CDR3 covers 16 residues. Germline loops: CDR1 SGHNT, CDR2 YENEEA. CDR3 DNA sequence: TGTGCCAGCACCGTTCTGGACAGGGGGCCCACCACCGAAGCTTTCTTT. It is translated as CASTVLDRGPTTEAFF.

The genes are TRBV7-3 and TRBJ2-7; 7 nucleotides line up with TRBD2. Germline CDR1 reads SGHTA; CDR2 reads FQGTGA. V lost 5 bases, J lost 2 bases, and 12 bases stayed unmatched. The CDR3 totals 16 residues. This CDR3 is CASSPSGGTIPYEQYF. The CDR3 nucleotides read TGTGCCAGCAGCCCCTCAGGCGGGACTATCCCCTACGAGCAGTACTTC.

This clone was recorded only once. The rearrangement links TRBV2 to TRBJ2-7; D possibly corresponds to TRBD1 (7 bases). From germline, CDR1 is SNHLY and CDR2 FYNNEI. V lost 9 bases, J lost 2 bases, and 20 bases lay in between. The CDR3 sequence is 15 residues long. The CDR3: CARGGPAGPTYEQYF. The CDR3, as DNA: TGTGCCAGAGGGGGCCCTGCGGGACCAACCTACGAGCAGTACTTC.

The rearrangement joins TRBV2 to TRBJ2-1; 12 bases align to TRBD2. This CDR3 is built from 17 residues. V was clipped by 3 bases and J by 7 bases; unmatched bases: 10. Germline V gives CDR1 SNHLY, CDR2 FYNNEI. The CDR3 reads CASSDGRTSGTRNEQFF. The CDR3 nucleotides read TGTGCCAGCAGTGACGGGAGGACTAGCGGGACGCGGAATGAGCAGTTCTTC.

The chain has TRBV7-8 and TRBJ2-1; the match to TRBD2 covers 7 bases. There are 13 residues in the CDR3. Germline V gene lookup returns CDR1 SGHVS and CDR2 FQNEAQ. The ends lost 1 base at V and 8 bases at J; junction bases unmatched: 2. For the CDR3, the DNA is TGTGCCAGCAGCTTAGTCCTAGCGGATGAGCAGTTCTTC. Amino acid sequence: CASSLVLADEQFF.